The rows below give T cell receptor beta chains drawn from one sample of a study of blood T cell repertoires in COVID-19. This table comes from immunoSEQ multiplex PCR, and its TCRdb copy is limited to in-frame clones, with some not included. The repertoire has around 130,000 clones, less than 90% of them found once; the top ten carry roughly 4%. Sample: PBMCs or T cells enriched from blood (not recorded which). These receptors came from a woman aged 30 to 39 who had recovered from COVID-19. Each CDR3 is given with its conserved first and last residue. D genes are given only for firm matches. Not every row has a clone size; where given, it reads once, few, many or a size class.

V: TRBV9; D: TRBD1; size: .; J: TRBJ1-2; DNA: TGTGCCAGCAGCGTAGATTTACAGGGGGGTAATGGCTACACCTTC; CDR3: CASSVDLQGGNGYTF
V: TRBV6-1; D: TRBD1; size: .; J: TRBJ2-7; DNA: TGTGCCAGCAGTGATAATGGACAGGGGACCCCCTACGAGCAGTACTTC; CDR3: CASSDNGQGTPYEQYF
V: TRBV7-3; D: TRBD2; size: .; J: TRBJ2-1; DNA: TGTGCCAGCAGCTTAGGGACTAGCATGAATGAGCAGTTCTTC; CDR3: CASSLGTSMNEQFF
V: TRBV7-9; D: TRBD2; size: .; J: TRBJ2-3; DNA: TGTGCCAGCAGCCTAGGGACTAGCGGGGGTACCACAGATACGCAGTATTTT; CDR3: CASSLGTSGGTTDTQYF
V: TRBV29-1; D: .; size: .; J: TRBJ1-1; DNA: TGCAGCGTTGGGGGAGGTCTGAACACTGAAGCTTTCTTT; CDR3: CSVGGGLNTEAFF
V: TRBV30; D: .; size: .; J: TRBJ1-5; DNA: TGTGCCTGGAGTGTCCATAGCAATCAGCCCCAGCATTTT; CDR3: CAWSVHSNQPQHF
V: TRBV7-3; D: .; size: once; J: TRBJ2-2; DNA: TGTGCCAGCAGCTTAATACAGCTGAACACCGGGGAGCTGTTTTTT; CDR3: CASSLIQLNTGELFF
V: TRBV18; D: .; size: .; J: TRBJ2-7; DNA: TGTGCCAGCTCACCTTCCAGGGATTCCTACGAGCAGTACTTC; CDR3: CASSPSRDSYEQYF
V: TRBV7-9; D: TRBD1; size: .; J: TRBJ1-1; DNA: TGTGCCAGCAGTAGACCCGGGACAGTGAACACTGAAGCTTTCTTT; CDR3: CASSRPGTVNTEAFF
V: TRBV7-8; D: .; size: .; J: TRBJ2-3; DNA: TGTGCCAGCAGCTTAGGTAGCGGAACAGATACGCAGTATTTT; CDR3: CASSLGSGTDTQYF
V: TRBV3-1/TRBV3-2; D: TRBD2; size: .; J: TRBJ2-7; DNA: TGTGCCAGCAGCCCGACTAGCGGATACTACGAGCAGTACTTC; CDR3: CASSPTSGYYEQYF
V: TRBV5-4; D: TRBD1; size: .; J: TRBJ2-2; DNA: TGTGCCAGCAGCTTGGCCTCGGGACAGGGGACGATCACCGGGGAGCTGTTTTTT; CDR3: CASSLASGQGTITGELFF
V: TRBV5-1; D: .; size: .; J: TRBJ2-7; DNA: TGCGCCTCGTACAGGGTCCCCTACGAGCAGTACTTC; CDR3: CASYRVPYEQYF
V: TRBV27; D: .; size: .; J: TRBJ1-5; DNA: TGTGCCAGCAGTCGTTTAGCTTGGATAGAGGGAAATCAGCCCCAGCATTTT; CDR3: CASSRLAWIEGNQPQHF
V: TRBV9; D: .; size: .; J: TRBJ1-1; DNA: TGTGCCAGCAGCCCTTACGGGGAGGAAGCTTTCTTT; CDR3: CASSPYGEEAFF
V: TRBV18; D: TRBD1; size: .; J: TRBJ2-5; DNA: TGTGCCAGCTCCCCCAGGACAGGGAAAGAGACCCAGTACTTC; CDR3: CASSPRTGKETQYF
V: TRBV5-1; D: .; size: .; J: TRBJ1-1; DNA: TGCGCCAGCAGCCCCGGGACTCTCGGTGAAGCTTTCTTT; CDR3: CASSPGTLGEAFF
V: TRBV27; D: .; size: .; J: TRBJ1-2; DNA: TGTGCCAGCTCAAGGGACAAAGTCTATGGCTACACCTTC; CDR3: CASSRDKVYGYTF
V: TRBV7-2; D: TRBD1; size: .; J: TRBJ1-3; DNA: TGTGCCAGCAGCTCGACAGGGGCTGGAAACACCATATATTTT; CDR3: CASSSTGAGNTIYF
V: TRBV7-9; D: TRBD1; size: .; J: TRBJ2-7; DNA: TGTGCCAGCAGCAAGGGACAGAACGAGCAGTACTTC; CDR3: CASSKGQNEQYF
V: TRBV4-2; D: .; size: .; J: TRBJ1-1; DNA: TGTGCCAGCAGCATCCGGGACAACCTTAACACTGAAGCTTTCTTT; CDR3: CASSIRDNLNTEAFF
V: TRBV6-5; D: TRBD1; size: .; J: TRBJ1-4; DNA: TGTGCCAGCGGAAAATCCGGGACAGGGGGTGAAAAACTGTTTTTT; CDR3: CASGKSGTGGEKLFF
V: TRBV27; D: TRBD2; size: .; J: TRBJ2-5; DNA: TGTGCCAGCGGCTCATGGGCTAGCGGACAAGAGACCCAGTACTTC; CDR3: CASGSWASGQETQYF
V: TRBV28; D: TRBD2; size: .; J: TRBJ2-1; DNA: TGTGCCAGCACCACAGCGGGACTAGCGGTCTCCTACAATGAGCAGTTCTTC; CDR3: CASTTAGLAVSYNEQFF
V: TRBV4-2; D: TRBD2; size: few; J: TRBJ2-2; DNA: TGTGCCAGCAGTCCTTTACTTGATAGCGGGAGCGGCACCGGGGAGCTGTTTTTT; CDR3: CASSPLLDSGSGTGELFF
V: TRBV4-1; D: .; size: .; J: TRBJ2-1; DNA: TGCGCCAGCAGCCAAGGAGGGAGGCAGGGTTCCTACAATGAGCAGTTCTTC; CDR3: CASSQGGRQGSYNEQFF
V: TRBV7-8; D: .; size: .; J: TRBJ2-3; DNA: TGTGCCAGCAGCAAATCCGGGACACCCATTCGCTTCACAGATACGCAGTATTTT; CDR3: CASSKSGTPIRFTDTQYF
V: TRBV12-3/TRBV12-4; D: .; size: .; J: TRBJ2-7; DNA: TGTGCCAGCGGCCTCGGGGGTTCCTACGAGCAGTACTTC; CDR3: CASGLGGSYEQYF
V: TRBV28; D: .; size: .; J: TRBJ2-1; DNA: TGTGCCAGCAGTACCCTCCTATGGGAGCAGTTCTTC; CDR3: CASSTLLWEQFF
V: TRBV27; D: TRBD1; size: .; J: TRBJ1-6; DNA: TGTGCCAGCAGTTCGACCGGGACAGGGGGCCGGAATTCACCCCTCCACTTT; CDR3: CASSSTGTGGRNSPLHF
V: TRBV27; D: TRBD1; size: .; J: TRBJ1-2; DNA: TGTGCCAGCAGTTCCCGCGACAGGGACGGGTACTATGGCTACACCTTC; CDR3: CASSSRDRDGYYGYTF
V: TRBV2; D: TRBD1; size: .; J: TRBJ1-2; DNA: TGTGCCAGCAGCGACAGGGTGGACAACTATGGCTACACCTTC; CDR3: CASSDRVDNYGYTF
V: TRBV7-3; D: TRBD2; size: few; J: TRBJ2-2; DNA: TGTGCCAGCAGCCCAGGACTAGAAGGCGGGGAGCTGTTTTTT; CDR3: CASSPGLEGGELFF
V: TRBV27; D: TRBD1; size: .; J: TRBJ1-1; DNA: TGTGCCAGCAGAAAACAGGGGATGAACACTGAAGCTTTCTTT; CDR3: CASRKQGMNTEAFF
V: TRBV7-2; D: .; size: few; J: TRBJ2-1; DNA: TGTGCCAGCAGCTTAGTGGTAGCGGTATCCTACAATGAGCAGTTCTTC; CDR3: CASSLVVAVSYNEQFF
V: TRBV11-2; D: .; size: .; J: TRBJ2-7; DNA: TGTGCCAGCAGCTTAGGGGGGGGCGCGATTTACGAGCAGTACTTC; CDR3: CASSLGGGAIYEQYF
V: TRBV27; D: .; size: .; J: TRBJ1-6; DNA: TGTGCCAGCAGGATTCAGGAGCCGGTGGGGAGGAGCTCCTATAATTCACCCCTCCACTTT; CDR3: CASRIQEPVGRSSYNSPLHF
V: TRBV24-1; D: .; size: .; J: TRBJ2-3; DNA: TGTGCCACCAGTGACCTAAACACAGATACGCAGTATTTT; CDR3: CATSDLNTDTQYF
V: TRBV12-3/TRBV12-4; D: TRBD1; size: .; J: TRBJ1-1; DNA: TGTGCCAGCAGGACGACAGGGGGCACTGAAGCTTTCTTT; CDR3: CASRTTGGTEAFF
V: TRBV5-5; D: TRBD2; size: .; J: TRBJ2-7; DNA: TGTGCCAGCAGCTTGGGGAGGAGCGGGAGTTCTACCTTCTCCTACGAGCAGTACTTC; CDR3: CASSLGRSGSSTFSYEQYF
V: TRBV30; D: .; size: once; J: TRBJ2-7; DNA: TGTGCCTGTTTCGGCCGGGATTCTCCCTACGAGCAGTACTTC; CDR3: CACFGRDSPYEQYF
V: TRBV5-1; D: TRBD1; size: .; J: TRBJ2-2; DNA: TGCGCCAGCAGCTCCCGGACAGGGGATGGCGGGGAGCTGTTTTTT; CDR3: CASSSRTGDGGELFF
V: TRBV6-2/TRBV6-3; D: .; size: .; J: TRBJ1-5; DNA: TGTGCCAGCAGTGTCGAGCCCCCGGGGGGCAATCAGCCCCAGCATTTT; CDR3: CASSVEPPGGNQPQHF
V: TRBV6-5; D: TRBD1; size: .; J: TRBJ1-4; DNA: TGTGCCAGCAGGGCCCGGGACAGGGAGGAAAAACTGTTTTTT; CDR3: CASRARDREEKLFF
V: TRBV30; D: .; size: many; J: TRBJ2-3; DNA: TGTGCCTGGAGTGTACTAAAACAGGGCACAGATACGCAGTATTTT; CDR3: CAWSVLKQGTDTQYF
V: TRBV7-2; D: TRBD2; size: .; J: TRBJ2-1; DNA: TGTGCCAGCAGCTTAGCGGCTAGCGGGAGCTACAATGAGCAGTTCTTC; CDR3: CASSLAASGSYNEQFF
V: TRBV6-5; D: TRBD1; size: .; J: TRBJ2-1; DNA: TGTGCCAGCAGTTCGGACAGGGAGGTCAATGAGCAGTTCTTC; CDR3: CASSSDREVNEQFF
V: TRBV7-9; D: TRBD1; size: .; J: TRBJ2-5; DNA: TGTGCCAGCAGCTCAGGAGAAGGGACAGGGGTAGAGACCCAGTACTTC; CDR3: CASSSGEGTGVETQYF
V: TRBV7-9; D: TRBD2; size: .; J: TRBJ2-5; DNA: TGTGCCAGCAGCTTGGCGGCTAGCGGGAGGGAGACCCAGTACTTC; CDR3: CASSLAASGRETQYF
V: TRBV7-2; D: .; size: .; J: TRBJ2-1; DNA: TGTGCCAGCAGCCTCACGGGGCTGGGAGGCTACAATGAGCAGTTCTTC; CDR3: CASSLTGLGGYNEQFF
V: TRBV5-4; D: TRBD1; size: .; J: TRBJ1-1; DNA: TGTGCCAGCAGCACAGGGGGCGTGAAAAACACTGAAGCTTTCTTT; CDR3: CASSTGGVKNTEAFF
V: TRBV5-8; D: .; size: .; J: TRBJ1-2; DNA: TGTGCCAGCAGCTTGGTGTCGCTAGCCAACTATGGCTACACCTTC; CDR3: CASSLVSLANYGYTF
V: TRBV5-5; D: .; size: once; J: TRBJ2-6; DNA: TGTGCCAGCAGCCACCTATGGACAGCCTACTCTGGGGCCAACGTCCTGACTTTC; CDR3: CASSHLWTAYSGANVLTF